The subject of this entry is one T cell receptor (beta chain). The target antigen is unknown. Sequenced by immunoSEQ multiplex PCR; TCRdb stores in-frame clones only, minus some. The sample holds 730,000 or so clones, 72% seen once. The record originates from a study of shared clonotypes between healthy human individuals. General study findings and limits: On the whole, naive subsets had larger estimated richness than memory subsets had. The authors sampled blood alone, and tissue repertoires likely differ.

Germline V gene sequence: CDR1 SGHVS, CDR2 FQNEAQ. The CDR3 totals 16 residues. With 4 bases clipped from V and 5 bases from J, the junction kept 11 bases outside the gene matches. The V call is TRBV7-8, the J call TRBJ2-1; 7 bases line up with TRBD2. This TCR came from a woman in her thirties in good health. The sample taken for sequencing was memory CD4+ T cells sorted from blood. Subset: CD45RA-negative fraction. The CDR3 is CASSSTLTSANNEQFF. The DNA for the CDR3 is TGTGCCAGCAGCTCGACCCTTACTAGCGCCAACAATGAGCAGTTCTTC.